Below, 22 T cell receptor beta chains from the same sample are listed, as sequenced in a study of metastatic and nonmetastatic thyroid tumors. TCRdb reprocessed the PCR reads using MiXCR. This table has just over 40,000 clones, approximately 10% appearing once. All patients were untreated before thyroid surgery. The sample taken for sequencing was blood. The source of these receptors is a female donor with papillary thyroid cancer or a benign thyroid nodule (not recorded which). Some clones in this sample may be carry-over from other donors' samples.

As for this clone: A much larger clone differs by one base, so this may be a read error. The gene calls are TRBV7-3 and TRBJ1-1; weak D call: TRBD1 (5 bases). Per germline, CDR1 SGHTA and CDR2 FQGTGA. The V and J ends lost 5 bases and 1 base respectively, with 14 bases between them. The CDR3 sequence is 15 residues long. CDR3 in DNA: TGTGCCAGCAGCCGGGGGGGTCCTCAGAACACTGAAGCTTTCTTT. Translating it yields CASSRGGPQNTEAFF.

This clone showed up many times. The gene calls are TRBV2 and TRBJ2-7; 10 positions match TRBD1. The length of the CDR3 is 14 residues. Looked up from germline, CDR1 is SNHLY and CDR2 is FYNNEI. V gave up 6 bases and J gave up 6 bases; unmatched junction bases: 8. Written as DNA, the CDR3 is TGTGCCAGCAGATTTCCGGGACAGGGGATCGAGCAGTACTTC. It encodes CASRFPGQGIEQYF. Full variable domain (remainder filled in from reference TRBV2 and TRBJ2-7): EPEVTQTPSHQVTQMGQEVILRCVPISNHLYFYWYRQILGQKVEFLVSFYNNEISEKSEIFDDQFSVERPDGSNFTLKIRSTKLEDSAMYFCASRFPGQGIEQYFGPGTRLTVT.

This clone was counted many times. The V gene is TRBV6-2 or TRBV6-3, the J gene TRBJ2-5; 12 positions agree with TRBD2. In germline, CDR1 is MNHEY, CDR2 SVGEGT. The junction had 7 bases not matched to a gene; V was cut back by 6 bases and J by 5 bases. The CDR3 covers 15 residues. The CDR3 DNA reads TGTGCCAGCAGCCTGCTAGCGGGAGGGGGTGAGACCCAGTACTTC. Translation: CASSLLAGGGETQYF.

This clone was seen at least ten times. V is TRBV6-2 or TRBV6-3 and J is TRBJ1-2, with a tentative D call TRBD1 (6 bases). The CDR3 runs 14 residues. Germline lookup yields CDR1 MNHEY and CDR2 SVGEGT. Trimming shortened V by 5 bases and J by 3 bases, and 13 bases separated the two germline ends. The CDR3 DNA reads TGTGCCAGCAGTGATCCACAGGGATACTATGGCTACACCTTC. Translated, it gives CASSDPQGYYGYTF.

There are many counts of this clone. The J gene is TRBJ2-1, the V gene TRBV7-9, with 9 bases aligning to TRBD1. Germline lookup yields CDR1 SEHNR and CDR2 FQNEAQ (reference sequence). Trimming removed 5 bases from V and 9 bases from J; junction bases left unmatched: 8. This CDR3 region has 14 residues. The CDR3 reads CASSPDRGFSEQFF. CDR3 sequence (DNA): TGTGCCAGCAGCCCAGACAGGGGGTTTAGTGAGCAGTTCTTC.

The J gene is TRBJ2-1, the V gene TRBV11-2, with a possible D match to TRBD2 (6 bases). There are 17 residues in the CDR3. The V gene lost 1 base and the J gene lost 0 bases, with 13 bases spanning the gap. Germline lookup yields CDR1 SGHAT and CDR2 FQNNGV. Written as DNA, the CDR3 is TGTGCCAGCAGCTTAGGGTGGGAGGCCAGCTCCTACAATGAGCAGTTCTTC. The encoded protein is CASSLGWEASSYNEQFF.

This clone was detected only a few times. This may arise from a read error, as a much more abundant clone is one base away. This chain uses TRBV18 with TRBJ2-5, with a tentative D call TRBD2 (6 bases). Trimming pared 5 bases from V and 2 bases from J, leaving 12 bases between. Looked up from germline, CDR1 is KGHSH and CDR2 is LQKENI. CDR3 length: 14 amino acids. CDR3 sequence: CASSSGLAQETQYF. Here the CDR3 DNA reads TGTGCCAGCTCATCGGGACTGGCTCAAGAGACCCAGTACTTC.

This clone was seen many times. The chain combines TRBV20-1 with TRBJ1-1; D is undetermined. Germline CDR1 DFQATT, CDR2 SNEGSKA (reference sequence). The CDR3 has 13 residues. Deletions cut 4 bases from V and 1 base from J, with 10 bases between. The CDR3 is CSAIQPPNTEAFF. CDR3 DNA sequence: TGCAGTGCTATACAGCCACCGAACACTGAAGCTTTCTTT.

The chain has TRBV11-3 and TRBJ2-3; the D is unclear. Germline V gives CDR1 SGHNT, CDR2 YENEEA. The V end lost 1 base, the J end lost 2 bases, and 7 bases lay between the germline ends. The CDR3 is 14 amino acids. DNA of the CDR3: TGTGCCAGCAGCTTAGGGGTAACCACAGATACGCAGTATTTT. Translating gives CASSLGVTTDTQYF.

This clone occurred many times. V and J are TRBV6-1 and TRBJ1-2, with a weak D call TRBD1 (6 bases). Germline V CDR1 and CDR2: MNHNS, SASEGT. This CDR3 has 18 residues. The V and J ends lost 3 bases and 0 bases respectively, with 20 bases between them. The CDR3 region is CASSEQPGQSQSNYGYTF. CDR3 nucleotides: TGTGCCAGCAGTGAGCAACCGGGACAATCACAGTCTAACTATGGCTACACCTTC.

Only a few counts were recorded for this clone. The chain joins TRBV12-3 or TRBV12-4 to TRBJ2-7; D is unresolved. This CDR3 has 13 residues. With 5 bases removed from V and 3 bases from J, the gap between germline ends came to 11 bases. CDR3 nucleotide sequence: TGTGCCAGCAGTAGTGGTACCGACTACGAGCAGTACTTC. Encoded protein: CASSSGTDYEQYF.

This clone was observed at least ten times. DNA of the CDR3: TGTGCCAGCAGTTCGGGGGGACAGGGAGGAACTGAAGCTTTCTTT. This encodes CASSSGGQGGTEAFF. The rearrangement links TRBV12-3 or TRBV12-4 to TRBJ1-1; 9 bases are shared with TRBD1. CDR3 length: 15 amino acids. V lost 4 bases to trimming and J lost 5 bases; unmatched junction nucleotides: 8.

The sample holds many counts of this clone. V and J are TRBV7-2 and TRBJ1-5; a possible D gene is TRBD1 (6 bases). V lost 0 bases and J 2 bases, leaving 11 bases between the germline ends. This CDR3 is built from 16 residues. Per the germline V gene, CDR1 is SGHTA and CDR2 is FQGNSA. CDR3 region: CASSLAGPGGNQPQHF. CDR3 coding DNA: TGTGCCAGCAGCTTAGCGGGGCCAGGGGGCAATCAGCCCCAGCATTTT.

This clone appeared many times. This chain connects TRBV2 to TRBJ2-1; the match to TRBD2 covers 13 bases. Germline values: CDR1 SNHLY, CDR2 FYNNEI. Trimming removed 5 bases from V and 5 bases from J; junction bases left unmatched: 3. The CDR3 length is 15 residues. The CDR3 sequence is CASSLGLAGHNEQFF. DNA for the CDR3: TGTGCCAGCAGTCTGGGACTAGCGGGACACAATGAGCAGTTCTTC.

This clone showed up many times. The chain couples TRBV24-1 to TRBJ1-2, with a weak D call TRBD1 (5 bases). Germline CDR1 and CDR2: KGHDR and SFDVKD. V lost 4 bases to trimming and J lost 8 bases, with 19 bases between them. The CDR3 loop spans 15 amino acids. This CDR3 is CATSETGGSAFGYTF. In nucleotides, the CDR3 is TGTGCCACCAGTGAGACGGGGGGATCTGCCTTCGGCTACACCTTC.

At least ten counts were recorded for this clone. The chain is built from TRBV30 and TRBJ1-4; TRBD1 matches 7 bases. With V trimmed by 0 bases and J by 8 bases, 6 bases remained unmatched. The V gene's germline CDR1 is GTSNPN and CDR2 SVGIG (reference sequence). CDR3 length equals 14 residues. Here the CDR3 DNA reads TGTGCCTGGAGTGTTAGACAGGGACGGGAAAAACTGTTTTTT. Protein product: CAWSVRQGREKLFF.

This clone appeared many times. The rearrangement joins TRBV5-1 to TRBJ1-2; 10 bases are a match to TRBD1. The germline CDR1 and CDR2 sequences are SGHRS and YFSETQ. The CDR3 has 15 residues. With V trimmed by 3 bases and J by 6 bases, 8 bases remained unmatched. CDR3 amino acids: CASSYRQGALDGYTF. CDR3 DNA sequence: TGCGCCAGCAGCTACCGACAGGGGGCTTTGGATGGCTACACCTTC.

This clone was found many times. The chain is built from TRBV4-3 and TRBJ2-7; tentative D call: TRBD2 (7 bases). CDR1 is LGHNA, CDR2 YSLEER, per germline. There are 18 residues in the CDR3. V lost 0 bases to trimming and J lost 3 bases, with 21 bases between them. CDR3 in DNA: TGCGCCAGCAGCCAAGATCTTGGGGGGGGCGCGGAGAGCTACGAGCAGTACTTC. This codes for CASSQDLGGGAESYEQYF.

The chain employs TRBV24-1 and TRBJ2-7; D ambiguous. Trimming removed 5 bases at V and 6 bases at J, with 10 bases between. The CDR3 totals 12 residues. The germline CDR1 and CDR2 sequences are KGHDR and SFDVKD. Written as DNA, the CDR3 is TGTGCCACCAGTGTGGGTGGCGGCGAGCAGTACTTC. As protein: CATSVGGGEQYF.

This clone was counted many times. CDR3 nucleotide sequence: TGCGCCAGCAGCGCCGGGCGGGGGGCAGGGTACGAGCAGTACTTC. The encoded protein is CASSAGRGAGYEQYF. This chain joins TRBV5-1 and TRBJ2-7; TRBD2 matches 8 bases. The length of the CDR3 is 15 residues. V was clipped by 4 bases and J by 4 bases; unmatched bases: 10. The germline gives CDR1 SGHRS, CDR2 YFSETQ.

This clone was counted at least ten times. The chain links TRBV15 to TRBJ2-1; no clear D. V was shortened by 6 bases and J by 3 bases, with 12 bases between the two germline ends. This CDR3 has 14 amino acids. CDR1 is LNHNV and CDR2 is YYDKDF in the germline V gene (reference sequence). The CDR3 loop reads CATRAQRHYNEQFF. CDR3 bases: TGTGCCACCAGAGCACAGAGACACTACAATGAGCAGTTCTTC.

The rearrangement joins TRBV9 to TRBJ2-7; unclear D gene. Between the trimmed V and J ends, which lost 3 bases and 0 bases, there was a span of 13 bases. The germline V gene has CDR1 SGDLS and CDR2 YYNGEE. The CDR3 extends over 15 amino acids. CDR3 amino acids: CASSASSGSSYEQYF. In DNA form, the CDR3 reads TGTGCCAGCAGCGCAAGCTCAGGTTCCTCCTACGAGCAGTACTTC.